This T cell receptor beta chain was found in a study of shared clonotypes between healthy human individuals. Points from the study as a whole: When compared with the clonotypes that were shared by all four sorted-subset donors, the non-shared clonotypes turned out to have lower generation probabilities. Specimens sampled were limited to blood, with tissue repertoires likely differing.

This clone came up once. The target antigen is unknown. V was cut by 5 bases and J by 2 bases, with 12 bases left in between. Looked up from germline, CDR1 is GTSNPN and CDR2 is SVGIG (reference sequence). The CDR3 has 14 amino acids. Using immunoSEQ multiplex PCR, the repertoire was profiled, and TCRdb retains in-frame clones only, with some absent. Of approximately 1.1 million clones in the sample, 75% to 80% are singletons; the top ten hold approximately 0.5%. Material: memory CD4+ T cells from PBMCs. Subset denoted: CD45RA-negative fraction. The chain uses TRBV30 and TRBJ2-2, with D unresolved. This TCR derives from a man in his late teens or twenties in good health. Some clones in this sample may be carry-over from other donors' samples. CDR3 loop: CAWSPGFNTGELFF. The CDR3 region has the DNA TGTGCCTGGTCGCCGGGCTTCAACACCGGGGAGCTGTTTTTT.